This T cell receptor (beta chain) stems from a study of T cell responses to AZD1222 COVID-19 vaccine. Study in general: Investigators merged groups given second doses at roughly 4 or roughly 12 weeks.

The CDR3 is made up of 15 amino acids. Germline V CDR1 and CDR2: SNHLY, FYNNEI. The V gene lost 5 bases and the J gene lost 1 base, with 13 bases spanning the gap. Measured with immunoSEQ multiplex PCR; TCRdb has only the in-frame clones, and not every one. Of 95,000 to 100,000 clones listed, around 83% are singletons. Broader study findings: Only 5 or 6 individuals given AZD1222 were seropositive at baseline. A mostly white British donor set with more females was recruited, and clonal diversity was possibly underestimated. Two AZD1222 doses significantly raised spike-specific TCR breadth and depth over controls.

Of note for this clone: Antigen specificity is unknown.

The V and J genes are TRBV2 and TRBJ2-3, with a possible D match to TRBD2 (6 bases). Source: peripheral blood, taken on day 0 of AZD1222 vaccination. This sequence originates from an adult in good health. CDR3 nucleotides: TGTGCCAGCAGTTCCGGGACTCTGGGCACAGATACGCAGTATTTT. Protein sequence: CASSSGTLGTDTQYF.